This T cell receptor beta chain was profiled in a study of cytomegalovirus exposure and HLA in healthy donors (dated by TCRdb to about 2017). Context from the whole study: An earlier analysis of several hundred of the donors reported approximately 270 Gb of sequence data and 117 million unique TCR beta sequences from some 180 million T cells. To predict cytomegalovirus infection status, the study combined high-throughput TCR immunosequencing, statistical association of individual TCRs with disease status, and machine learning. Class I and class II HLA loci were covered by the typing at four-digit resolution. Typing coverage differed by locus: A, B, C, DRB1 and DQB1 were typed in roughly 620-630 donors, DQA1 in roughly 510, DPA1 in approximately 600, and DPB1 in 450 to 480. The study used immunosequencing to profile the T cell repertoires of 666 subjects and linked those repertoires to cytomegalovirus serostatus. Every repertoire in the discovery cohort had been generated on one and the same sequencing platform. An earlier analysis of 500 to 750 of the donors applied high-throughput TCR beta sequencing to assess whether each TCR beta V gene segment acted as functional or pseudogenic. A later genetic analysis took genome-wide SNP genotypes for about 60% of the roughly 670 donors and used that subset as a discovery cohort. The genetic ancestry cluster associated with self-reported Caucasian donors included 81% of the 300 to 450 genotyped donors. Rather than using new phenotypic data, the later analysis identified candidate immune exposures from TCR beta sequences and from how often those sequences occurred across donors. A later analysis re-examined previously published TCR beta repertoires from just over 650 donors and added high-resolution HLA genotyping to investigate patterns of TCR occurrence. On average, approximately 250,000 unique TCR beta nucleotide sequences were sequenced per donor among about 400 genotyped donors of the cohort, with 15% to 20% of those sequences being non-productive. An early release that covered roughly 600 HLA-typed donors contained about 290 gigabases of sequencing data and approximately 85 million unique TCR sequences. A few DR-DQ haplotypes were treated as single units for association and clustering because of strong linkage in the cohort. The study aimed to test whether cataloging public T cell receptors could reveal signatures of past pathogen exposure. Along with the 666-subject first cohort, a separate validation cohort of 120 different subjects was used. Alongside the repertoire data, information on donor age, sex, ethnicity and CMV serostatus was compiled.

As concerns this clone: This clone's antigen is unknown. Per-base quality was not reported, and no clone a single base away is much larger than it. The same CDR3 also results from other DNA sequences found in this sample.

Library preparation used the immunoSEQ multiplex PCR assay. The multiplex PCR relied on a mix of 60 forward primers for TCR Vbeta segments and 13 reverse primers for TCR Jbeta segments. A multiplex PCR assay on genomic DNA amplified the CDR3 region of rearranged TCR beta genes. The amplified TCR beta libraries were sequenced on the Illumina HiSeq System as 87-base-pair reads. The paper's data handling went like this. Across the 670 or so repertoires, a later analysis counted tens of millions of unique TCR beta chains, roughly 11 million of which were shared by at least two donors. To remove PCR and sequencing errors, raw reads were error-corrected and collapsed into unique sequences using a nearest-neighbor algorithm that merged closely related sequences. V, D and J gene segments were assigned by aligning CDR3 sequences to IMGT reference sequences. For a sequence to be retained, a match of at least six nucleotides was required to both a V gene segment and a J gene segment. Rearrangements were classified as productive when the CDR3 lacked stop codons and remained in frame with V and J, and all other rearrangements were classified as non-productive. CDR3 was defined by IMGT convention, running from the second conserved V-encoded cysteine to the conserved J-encoded phenylalanine. In an earlier analysis of roughly 610 of the donors, sequences lacking an unambiguous match to a single V gene segment were excluded. In an earlier analysis of some 590 of the donors, a V segment was called functional when productive rearrangements were above 56.7%, and segregating when the standard deviation between donors exceeded 5%. To diagnose cytomegalovirus status from the catalog of TCR beta chain sequences, a statistical classification framework was built. V and J gene assignment, in a later analysis, came from comparing TCR nucleotide sequences with IMGT/GENE-DB human TR gene sequences. The TCRdist pipeline was used in a later analysis to assign CDR3 sequences and most-parsimonious VDJ recombination scenarios. In a later analysis, every TCR beta chain was defined by the combination of its CDR3 amino acid sequence and its V-gene family, and reads without a unique V-gene family were dropped. In a later analysis, approximately 640 highly shared, low-generation-probability nucleotide sequences were removed to address suspected cross-contamination and a sequencing artifact. A later analysis calculated a clonal expansion index for each public chain from normalized within-repertoire ranks of inferred template counts. In a later analysis, generation probabilities were computed using a VDJ recombination model fitted to out-of-frame rearrangements, and the results were checked against IGoR. In a later analysis, TCR-TCR, TCR-HLA and TCR-CMV co-occurrence was scored with hypergeometric tests, and a repertoire-size bias correction was applied to TCR pairs. False discovery rates were estimated in a later analysis by permuting HLA or CMV assignments 20 times. A later analysis grouped co-occurring TCRs with DBSCAN, adding TCRdist sequence similarity when clustering within HLA-allele-positive subsets. Repertoires with fewer than 30,000 or more than 120,000 public chains, plus five repertoires with anomalous nucleotide sharing, were excluded from co-occurrence clustering. Not all clones reach the TCRdb copy of this immuneACCESS table, which keeps in-frame sequences only. Checked studies attribute under half of the gap to unresolved V genes and leave the rest unexplained. That table is the source of V, J and clone size, and D and trimming were worked out from the DNA. For this sample there are 180,000 or so clones; roughly 79% appear just once. The top ten hold approximately 2.9% of the sample.

Ends trimmed: V by 5 bases, J by 4 bases; bases unmatched to a gene: 4. For CDR1 and CDR2, the germline V gene (reference sequence) lists GTSNPN and SVGIG. From the cysteine up to the phenylalanine, the CDR3 has a length of 13 residues. Of the read, only the CDR3 DNA is kept; its 39 bases are in frame from base 1. Study-wide conclusions, independent of this receptor: Most TCR sequences were seen in very few donors, while some public TCRs were found in many individuals. A total of about 180 TCR beta chains were listed by the study as associated with cytomegalovirus. Some IMGT-functional V segments, including TRBV6-2 and TRBV6-3, could not be told apart with the 87-base-pair reads, so those segments were excluded. This cohort had only TCR beta chains sequenced, and the lack of alpha or paired-chain data limited which features could be detected. Sequencing depth was assumed to be roughly uniform across donors in the presence/absence analyses, though that assumption may not hold. In a later analysis, over 15,000 TCR beta sequences were associated with specific HLA alleles at a false discovery rate of 0.05. In an earlier analysis of around 500 of the donors, most TCR beta V segments appeared in productive rearrangements about 87% or about 30% of the time, broadly matching IMGT annotations. A cluster of highly shared sequence variants was judged likely to represent a technical artifact of the sequencing pipeline. A later analysis reported that several top co-occurrence clusters appeared linked to parvovirus B19, influenza, CMV and Epstein-Barr virus. In a later analysis, the rate of TCR association differed among HLA loci, with DRB1 alleles having the most associated TCRs and HLA-C alleles having the fewest. Most CMV-associated TCR beta chains appeared to be HLA-restricted in a later analysis, and the HLA associations seemed to be driven largely by CMV exposure. In a later analysis, HLA-associated TCR beta chains were found to be more clonally expanded and to have lower generation probabilities than equally common non-associated chains. A few of the identified cytomegalovirus-associated TCR beta chains were confirmed in vitro to be specific for cytomegalovirus antigens. In a later genetic analysis, a missense DCLRE1C variant was associated with V-gene and J-gene trimming of TCR beta chains, and the association was replicated in an independent cohort. Because HLA typing was missing for some donors at each locus, association tests included only the typed subset. When HLA alleles, especially DR and DQ, strongly co-occurred, TCR associations were difficult to assign to individual alleles. The only immune exposure information available for the cohort was CMV serostatus. The authors suggested that the approach could potentially be extended to other disease states and immunological phenotypes. A later genetic analysis reported fewer N-insertions in productive TCRs among donors in an Asian-associated ancestry cluster than the roughly 720-donor mean. Linkage disequilibrium might explain the correlated functional status among segregating V segments, but an unknown experimental factor could not be ruled out. A further reported finding was that TCR beta sequences accurately predicted the HLA-A and HLA-B alleles for most subjects in the first cohort. The classifier was reported to diagnose cytomegalovirus status with high specificity and sensitivity in both the original cohort and the validation cohort. The earlier analysis of almost 600 of the donors excluded 15 to 20 rarely observed V segments, including chromosome 9 orphons, because counts were too low.

The cohort consisted of fewer than 700 healthy bone marrow donors. At the time of sampling, every cohort member was nominally healthy, though immune exposures that went unrecorded were likely present. The donor was CMV seronegative and was included in the group of a few hundred seronegative cohort members. A peripheral blood sample was collected from each donor, and TCR beta sequencing was performed on peripheral blood mononuclear cells. The Qiagen DNeasy Blood Extraction Kit was used to extract genomic DNA from the blood cell samples. This clonotype originated in a male donor in good health and CMV-seronegative. The V gene is TRBV30 and the J gene is TRBJ1-5; 8 bases in between match TRBD1. The specimen sequenced was PBMCs. The bases read TGTGCCTGGGATACAGGGGGAAATCAGCCCCAGCATTTT. This is translated as CAWDTGGNQPQHF. Here the CDR3 is joined to the reference TRBV30 and TRBJ1-5 genes, and the full variable domain is: SQTIHQWPATLVQPVGSPLSLECTVEGTSNPNLYWYRQAAGRGLQLLFYSVGIGQISSEVPQNLSASRPQDRQFILSSKKLLLSDSGFYLCAWDTGGNQPQHFGDGTRLSIL.